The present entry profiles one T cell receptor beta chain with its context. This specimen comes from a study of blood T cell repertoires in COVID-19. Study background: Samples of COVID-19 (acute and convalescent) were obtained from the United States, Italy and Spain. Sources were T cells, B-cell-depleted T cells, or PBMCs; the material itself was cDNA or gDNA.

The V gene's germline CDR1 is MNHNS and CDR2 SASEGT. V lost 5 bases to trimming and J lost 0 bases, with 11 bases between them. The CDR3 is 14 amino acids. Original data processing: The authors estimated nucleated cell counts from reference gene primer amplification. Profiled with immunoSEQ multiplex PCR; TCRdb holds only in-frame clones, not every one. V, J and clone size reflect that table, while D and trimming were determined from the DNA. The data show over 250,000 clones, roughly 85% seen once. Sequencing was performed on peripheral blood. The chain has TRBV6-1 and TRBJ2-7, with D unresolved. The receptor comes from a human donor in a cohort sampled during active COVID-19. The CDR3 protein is CASSPGLSSYEQYF. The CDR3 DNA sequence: TGTGCCAGCAGTCCCGGGTTAAGCTCCTACGAGCAGTACTTC.